This T cell receptor (beta chain) was captured by sequencing in a study of blood T cell repertoires in COVID-19. Only in-frame clones appear in the TCRdb table, and some are missing; sequencing was by immunoSEQ multiplex PCR. The sample contains just over 650,000 clones, 80% to 90% of which appear only once. V was shortened by 5 bases and J by 7 bases, with 5 bases between the two germline ends. The CDR3 length is 10 residues. Germline assignment: CDR1 SNHLY and CDR2 FYNNEI. The clonotype comes from a woman under 30 with acute or convalescent COVID-19. The V gene is TRBV2, the J gene TRBJ1-1, with D uncertain. Sequencing was performed on peripheral blood. CDR3: CASSINEAFF. DNA of the CDR3: TGTGCCAGCAGTATTAATGAAGCTTTCTTT.